This TCR beta chain appears in the sequencing data of a study of T cell responses to AZD1222 COVID-19 vaccine. Whole-study findings and limits: Repertoires were obtained only post-peak T cell response.

Second-dose schedules of about 4 or about 12 weeks were combined. A note on this clone: Its antigen is currently unknown.

The J segment lost 2 bases and the V segment lost 7 bases, leaving 4 bases of the junction unmatched. The V gene's germline CDR1 is SQVTM and CDR2 ANQGSEA. CDR3 length equals 13 residues. Libraries were prepared by immunoSEQ multiplex PCR; TCRdb keeps only in-frame clonotypes and omits some of them. This repertoire shows fewer than 150,000 clones, roughly nine tenths found once; its top ten account for around a tenth. The sequencing here drew on peripheral blood, taken 28 days after the second AZD1222 dose. The TCR comes from an adult who received the AZD1222 COVID-19 vaccine. The chain combines TRBV29-1 with TRBJ2-7; 11 nucleotides match TRBD2. CDR3 in DNA: TGCAGCGCCGGGACTAGCGGCACCTACGAGCAGTACTTC. Encoded protein: CSAGTSGTYEQYF.